These 14 T cell receptor beta chains came from one sample sequenced in a study of T cell repertoires in cytomegalovirus infection. A single record per CDR3 protein comes from TCRdb applying MiXCR to the reads. The sample has 600,000 to 800,000 distinct CDR3 sequences, roughly 24% seen once. Input material: CD8+ T cells from PBMCs. These receptors were taken from a human donor in good health (CMV status not recorded). Some clones in this sample may be carry-over from other donors' samples.

This clonotype was observed at least ten times. The rearrangement uses TRBV7-9 and TRBJ1-1; no reliable D call. Germline assignment: CDR1 SEHNR and CDR2 FQNEAQ (reference sequence). With 5 bases removed from V and 6 bases from J, the gap between germline ends came to 7 bases. The CDR3 totals 11 residues. CDR3 sequence: CASSPRAEAFF. In DNA, the CDR3 is TGTGCCAGCAGCCCACGGGCTGAAGCTTTCTTT.

The DNA for the CDR3 is TGTGCCAGCAGCCAAGAGGAGGGTTCCCCTTACAATGAGCAGTTCTTC. It specifies CASSQEEGSPYNEQFF. V gene TRBV3-1 combines with J gene TRBJ2-1; D perhaps matches TRBD2 (6 bases). The CDR3 sequence is 16 residues long. V shed 0 bases and J shed 4 bases, with 13 bases lying between them. Germline V lookup: CDR1 LGHDT, CDR2 YNNKEL (reference sequence).

This clonotype has a count of ten or more. The rearrangement joins TRBV7-8 to TRBJ2-1; D might be TRBD2 (7 bases). CDR1 and CDR2 from the germline V gene are SGHVS and FQNEAQ. This CDR3 region has 18 residues. Trimming removed 7 bases at V and 5 bases at J, with 27 bases between. CDR3: CASIQFWGGHPLDNEQFF. The CDR3 DNA is TGTGCCAGCATCCAATTTTGGGGGGGGCATCCCCTGGACAATGAGCAGTTCTTC.

The gene calls are TRBV6-6 and TRBJ2-5; D possibly corresponds to TRBD1 (6 bases). The ends were cut back, 6 bases at V and 0 bases at J, with 14 bases in the middle. The CDR3 sequence is 15 residues long. Germline V gives CDR1 MNHNY, CDR2 SVGAGI (reference sequence). The CDR3 nucleotides read TGTGCCAGCAGGAGAGAAGGGGGTTACCAAGAGACCCAGTACTTC. Translated, it gives CASRREGGYQETQYF.

The table lists this clonotype with a few counts. This sequence joins TRBV5-6 and TRBJ2-6; D not certain. Germline-derived CDR1 and CDR2 are SGHDT and YYEEEE. Trimming stripped 1 base from V and 0 bases from J, with 8 bases between. The CDR3 runs 16 residues. The CDR3 loop reads CASSLNGHSGANVLTF. CDR3 sequence (DNA): TGTGCCAGCAGCTTGAATGGGCACTCTGGGGCCAACGTCCTGACTTTC.

V is TRBV14 and J is TRBJ2-6; 10 bases line up with TRBD1. The CDR3 runs 21 residues. V lost 1 base and J lost 0; bases outside the gene matches: 12. Germline V gene data show CDR1 as SGHDN and CDR2 as FVKESK. CDR3 DNA: TGTGCCAGCAGCCAAGCTTATATCCGACGGACAGGGGGCTCTGGGGCCAACGTCCTGACTTTC. Translating it yields CASSQAYIRRTGGSGANVLTF. Combining the CDR3 with reference TRBV14 and TRBJ2-6 gives the whole variable domain EAGVTQFPSHSVIEKGQTVTLRCDPISGHDNLYWYRRVMGKEIKFLLHFVKESKQDESGMPNNRFLAERTGGTYSTLKVQPAELEDSGVYFCASSQAYIRRTGGSGANVLTFGAGSRLTVL.

This clonotype was counted many times. This sequence joins TRBV7-3 and TRBJ2-1; 9 bases agree with TRBD1. The CDR3 covers 16 residues. Germline CDR1 reads SGHTA; CDR2 reads FQGTGA. Unmatched junction bases numbered 14, after V lost 5 bases and J lost 9 bases. The CDR3 loop is CASSEIGQGPRSEQFF. Written as DNA, the CDR3 is TGTGCCAGCAGCGAAATTGGACAGGGGCCAAGGAGTGAGCAGTTCTTC.

The chain combines TRBV14 with TRBJ2-7; no clear D. Germline lookup yields CDR1 SGHDN and CDR2 FVKESK. V was pared by 3 bases and J by 0 bases, with 9 bases between. The length of the CDR3 is 14 residues. CDR3 in amino acids: CASSQLGNSYEQYF. The CDR3 region has the DNA TGTGCCAGCAGCCAGCTTGGGAACTCCTACGAGCAGTACTTC.

This chain joins TRBV20-1 and TRBJ2-4, with 7 positions matching TRBD2. The CDR3 runs to 15 residues. Germline V gene lookup returns CDR1 DFQATT and CDR2 SNEGSKA (reference sequence). Trimming removed 0 bases from V and 8 bases from J; junction bases left unmatched: 10. CDR3 sequence: CSARDFYREEDIQYF. The CDR3, as DNA: TGCAGTGCTAGAGATTTTTATCGGGAGGAGGACATTCAGTACTTC.

This clonotype was seen many times. The chain carries TRBV12-3 or TRBV12-4 and TRBJ2-4; D gene uncertain. The V and J ends lost 3 bases and 5 bases respectively, with 8 bases between them. This CDR3 has 13 amino acids. Here the CDR3 DNA reads TGTGCCAGCAGTTTCGGCTCCCAAAACATTCAGTACTTC. It yields the protein CASSFGSQNIQYF.

In the case of this clonotype: A read error may produce the germline difference seen at one junction end. The chain carries TRBV27 and TRBJ2-2, with 8 positions matching TRBD2. In germline, CDR1 is MNHEY, CDR2 SMNVEV (reference sequence). The CDR3 has 17 amino acids. This CDR3 reads CANSPRGGPANTGELFF. As DNA, the CDR3 is TGTGCCAACAGTCCCCGGGGGGGCCCCGCGAACACCGGGGAGCTGTTTTTT.

The chain combines TRBV19 with TRBJ2-1; D is ambiguous. The germline V and J ends were trimmed by 6 bases and 10 bases, with 10 bases remaining between them. Germline V gene data show CDR1 as LNHDA and CDR2 as SQIVND (reference sequence). CDR3 size: 11 residues. The chain's CDR3 is CASRASREQFF. Written as DNA, the CDR3 is TGTGCCAGTAGGGCCTCAAGGGAGCAGTTCTTC.

As to this clonotype: The germline gene is not matched at one end of the junction; a read error may be the cause. This rearrangement joins TRBV19 to TRBJ1-2; 8 bases are shared with TRBD1. The germline V gene has CDR1 LNHDA and CDR2 SQIVND (reference sequence). The CDR3 is made up of 17 amino acids. CDR3 in DNA: TGTGCCAGCAGTAAGCTCTTGTACAGGGGGGGCTCCGATGGCTACACCTTC. Amino acids: CASSKLLYRGGSDGYTF.

This clonotype has at least ten counts. This sequence joins TRBV20-1 and TRBJ2-3; no reliable D call. This CDR3 comprises 17 residues. Deletions cut 0 bases from V and 7 bases from J, with 23 bases between. The germline gives CDR1 DFQATT, CDR2 SNEGSKA (reference sequence). This CDR3 reads CSARDRQGPLAWNTQYF. CDR3 DNA sequence: TGCAGTGCTAGAGACAGACAAGGCCCCCTTGCGTGGAATACGCAGTATTTT.